This is a list of T cell receptor beta chains from one sample in a study of blood T cells in healthy people across ages. TCRdb recomputed calls from the 5' RACE reads with MiXCR, one row per CDR3 protein. Of around 2 million distinct CDR3 sequences listed, approximately 39% are singletons. The sample taken for sequencing was blood. The receptors derive from a human donor in good health. The conserved cysteine and the conserved F or W are not part of the CDR3 here. The order of the fields is J gene, V gene, CDR3 protein.

j_call: TRBJ2-1; v_call: TRBV7-8; cdr3_aa: ASSSGTGTHNEQF
j_call: TRBJ1-2; v_call: TRBV11-2; cdr3_aa: ASSLRDSPLPNYGYT
j_call: TRBJ2-3; v_call: TRBV4-3; cdr3_aa: TSSQDLSSGGFTDTQY
j_call: TRBJ1-5; v_call: TRBV29-1; cdr3_aa: SVSSGNQPQH
j_call: TRBJ2-5; v_call: TRBV11-2; cdr3_aa: ASSPRGGGAPETQY
j_call: TRBJ2-7; v_call: TRBV6-2/TRBV6-3; cdr3_aa: ASSYSWGLNEQY
j_call: TRBJ1-1; v_call: TRBV3-1; cdr3_aa: ASREQSSTEAF
j_call: TRBJ2-3; v_call: TRBV7-9; cdr3_aa: ASSPRPGAATDTQY
j_call: .; v_call: TRBV12-3/TRBV12-4; cdr3_aa: ASSPGVAKNIQF
j_call: TRBJ1-2; v_call: TRBV7-9; cdr3_aa: ASSLRGQSDYGYT
j_call: TRBJ2-5; v_call: TRBV3-1; cdr3_aa: ASSGQTKTQY
j_call: .; v_call: TRBV4-1; cdr3_aa: ASSVGQTYEQF
j_call: TRBJ2-1; v_call: TRBV12-3/TRBV12-4; cdr3_aa: ASSPGLAGSVYNEQF